These 5 T cell receptor beta chains originate from one sample sequenced in a study of blood T cell repertoires in COVID-19. Clones were read by immunoSEQ multiplex PCR, and TCRdb kept only the in-frame ones, dropping some. The repertoire has about 240,000 clones, about 80% of them found once; the top ten carry roughly 9.6%. What was sequenced was peripheral blood. Receptor source: a woman of 80 years or more with acute or convalescent COVID-19.

The gene calls are TRBV30 and TRBJ2-5; 8 bases are shared with TRBD2. Per germline, CDR1 GTSNPN and CDR2 SVGIG (reference sequence). The junction had 6 bases not matched to a gene; V was cut back by 2 bases and J by 1 base. The CDR3 loop spans 15 amino acids. The CDR3 DNA sequence: TGTGCCTGGAGTCCTCAGCGGGGGCCCCAAGAGACCCAGTACTTC. Translating gives CAWSPQRGPQETQYF.

This sequence joins TRBV27 and TRBJ1-2, with D possibly being TRBD1 (6 bases). Germline CDR1 is MNHEY and CDR2 is SMNVEV (reference sequence). The V end was cut by 2 bases, the J end by 0 bases, with 13 bases between. The CDR3 extends over 16 amino acids. CDR3 sequence: CASSLRFQGPNYGYTF. CDR3 sequence (DNA): TGTGCCAGCAGTTTACGGTTTCAGGGGCCTAACTATGGCTACACCTTC.

The chain couples TRBV5-1 to TRBJ1-4, with D perhaps TRBD1 (5 bases). V was shortened by 4 bases and J by 0 bases, with 10 bases between the two germline ends. This CDR3 region has 15 residues. Germline V gives CDR1 SGHRS, CDR2 YFSETQ. The CDR3 loop is CASSPSGATNEKLFF. CDR3 nucleotide sequence: TGCGCCAGCAGCCCCTCGGGGGCAACTAATGAAAAACTGTTTTTT.

CDR3 amino acids: CAWGGDPSNLQETQYF. The CDR3, as DNA: TGTGCCTGGGGGGGCGACCCTTCGAACTTACAAGAGACCCAGTACTTC. The rearrangement links TRBV30 to TRBJ2-5; possibly TRBD1 for D (6 bases). This CDR3 is 16 amino acids long. V lost 5 bases to trimming and J lost 2 bases, with 21 bases between them. Germline CDR1 and CDR2: GTSNPN and SVGIG (reference sequence).

The gene calls are TRBV5-5 and TRBJ2-6; D perhaps matches TRBD1 (5 bases). The V end lost 4 bases, the J end lost 0 bases, and 8 bases lay between the germline ends. The CDR3 runs 15 residues. Germline V gene data show CDR1 as SGHKS and CDR2 as YYEKEE (reference sequence). The CDR3 bases are TGTGCCAGCAGCCTAGGACACTCTGGGGCCAACGTCCTGACTTTC. Encoded protein: CASSLGHSGANVLTF.